This T cell receptor (beta chain) stems from a study of shared clonotypes between healthy human individuals. This clone was picked up one time. Germline CDR1 reads SEHNR; CDR2 reads FQNEAQ (reference sequence). This CDR3 has 17 residues. V shed 2 bases and J 3 bases; nucleotides not matched to a gene: 11. Only in-frame clones appear in the TCRdb table, and some are missing; sequencing was by immunoSEQ multiplex PCR. Of roughly 1,800,000 clones detected, about 95% appear once; the ten largest clones hold roughly 1%. Selected positively for CCR7 and CD45RO-negative, naive CD8 cells excluded terminally differentiated effector memory CD45RA+ cells.

The gene calls are TRBV7-9 and TRBJ2-3; TRBD1 matches 7 bases. Material: naive CD8+ T cells sorted from blood. The sequence was collected from a man aged 18 to 29 in good health. This CDR3 is CASSLFNHGQETDTQYF. The CDR3 region has the DNA TGTGCCAGCAGCTTATTCAATCATGGACAGGAGACAGATACGCAGTATTTT.